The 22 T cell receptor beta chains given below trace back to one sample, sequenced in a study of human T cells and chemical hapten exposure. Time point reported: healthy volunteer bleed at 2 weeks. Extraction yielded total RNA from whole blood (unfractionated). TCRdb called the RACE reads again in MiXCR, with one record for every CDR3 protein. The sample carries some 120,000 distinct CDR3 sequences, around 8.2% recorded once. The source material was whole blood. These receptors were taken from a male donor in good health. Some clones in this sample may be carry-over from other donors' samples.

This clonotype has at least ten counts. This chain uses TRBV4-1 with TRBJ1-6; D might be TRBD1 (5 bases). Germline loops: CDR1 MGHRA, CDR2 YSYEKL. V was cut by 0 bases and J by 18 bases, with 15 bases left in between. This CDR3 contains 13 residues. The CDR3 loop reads CASSQEDRDLYHF. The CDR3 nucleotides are TGCGCCAGCAGCCAAGAGGACCGGGACTTATACCACTTT.

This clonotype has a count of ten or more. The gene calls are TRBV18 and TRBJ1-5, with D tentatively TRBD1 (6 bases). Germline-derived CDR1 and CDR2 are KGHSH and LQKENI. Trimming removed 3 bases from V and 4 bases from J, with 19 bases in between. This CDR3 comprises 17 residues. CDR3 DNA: TGTGCCAGCTCACCGGATGCCGGGACAATAAAAAATCAGCCCCAGCATTTT. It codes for CASSPDAGTIKNQPQHF.

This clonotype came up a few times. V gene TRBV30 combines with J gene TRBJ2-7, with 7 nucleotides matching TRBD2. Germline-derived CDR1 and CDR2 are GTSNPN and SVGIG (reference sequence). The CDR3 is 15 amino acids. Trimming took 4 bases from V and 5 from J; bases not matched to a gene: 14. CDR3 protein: CAWTEGRGRGDEQYF. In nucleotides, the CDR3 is TGTGCCTGGACCGAAGGGAGGGGTCGTGGGGACGAGCAGTACTTC.

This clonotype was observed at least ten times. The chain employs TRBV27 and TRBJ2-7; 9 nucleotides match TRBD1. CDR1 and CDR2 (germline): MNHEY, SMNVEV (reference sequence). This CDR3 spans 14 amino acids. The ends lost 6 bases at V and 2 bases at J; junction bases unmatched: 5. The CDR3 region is CASSPRQGAYEQYF. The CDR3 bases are TGTGCCAGCAGCCCCCGACAGGGGGCCTACGAGCAGTACTTC.

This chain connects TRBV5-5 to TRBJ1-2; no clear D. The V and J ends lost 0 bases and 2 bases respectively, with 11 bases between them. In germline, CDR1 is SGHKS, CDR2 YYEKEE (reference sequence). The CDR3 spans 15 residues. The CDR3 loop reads CASSLASGANYGYTF. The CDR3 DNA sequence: TGTGCCAGCAGCTTGGCTTCAGGCGCCAACTATGGCTACACCTTC.

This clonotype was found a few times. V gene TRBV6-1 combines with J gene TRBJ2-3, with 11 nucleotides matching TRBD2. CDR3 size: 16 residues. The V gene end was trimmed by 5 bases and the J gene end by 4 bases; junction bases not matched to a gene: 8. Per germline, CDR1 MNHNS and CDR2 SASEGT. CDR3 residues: CASSPIAGGPADTQYF. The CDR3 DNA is TGTGCCAGCAGTCCCATAGCGGGAGGGCCCGCAGATACGCAGTATTTT.

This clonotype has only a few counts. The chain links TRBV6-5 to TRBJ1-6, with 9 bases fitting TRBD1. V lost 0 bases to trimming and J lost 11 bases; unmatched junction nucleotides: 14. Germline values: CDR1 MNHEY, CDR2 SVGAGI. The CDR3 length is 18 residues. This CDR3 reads CASSYSDSTGGSFTPLHF. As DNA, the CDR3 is TGTGCCAGCAGTTACTCGGATTCGACAGGGGGTTCTTTTACACCCCTCCACTTT.

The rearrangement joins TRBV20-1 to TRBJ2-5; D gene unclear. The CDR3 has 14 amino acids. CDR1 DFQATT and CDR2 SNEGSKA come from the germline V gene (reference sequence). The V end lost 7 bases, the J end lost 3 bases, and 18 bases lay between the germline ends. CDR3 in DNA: TGCAGTGTAGAGCCATATGTAGGCGAAGAGACCCAGTACTTC. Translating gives CSVEPYVGEETQYF.

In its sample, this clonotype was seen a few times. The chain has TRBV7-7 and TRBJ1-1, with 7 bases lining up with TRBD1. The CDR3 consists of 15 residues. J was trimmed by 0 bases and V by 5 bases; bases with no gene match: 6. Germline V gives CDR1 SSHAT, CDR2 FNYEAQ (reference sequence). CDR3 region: CASSIRTGVNTEAFF. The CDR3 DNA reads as TGTGCCAGCAGCATACGGACAGGTGTGAACACTGAAGCTTTCTTT.

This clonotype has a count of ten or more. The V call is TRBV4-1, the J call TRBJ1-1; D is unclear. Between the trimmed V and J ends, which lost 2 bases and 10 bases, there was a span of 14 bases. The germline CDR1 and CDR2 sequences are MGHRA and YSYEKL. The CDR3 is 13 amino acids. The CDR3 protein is CASSQQEPRPAFF. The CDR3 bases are TGCGCCAGCAGCCAACAAGAGCCTCGACCAGCTTTCTTT.

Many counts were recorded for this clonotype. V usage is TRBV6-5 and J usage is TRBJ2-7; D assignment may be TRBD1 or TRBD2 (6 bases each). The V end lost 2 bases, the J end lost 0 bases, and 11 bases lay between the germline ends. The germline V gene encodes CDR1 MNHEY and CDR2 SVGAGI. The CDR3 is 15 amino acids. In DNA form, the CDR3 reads TGTGCCAGCAGTTACCTTGGAGGGGGCTCCTACGAGCAGTACTTC. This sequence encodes CASSYLGGGSYEQYF.

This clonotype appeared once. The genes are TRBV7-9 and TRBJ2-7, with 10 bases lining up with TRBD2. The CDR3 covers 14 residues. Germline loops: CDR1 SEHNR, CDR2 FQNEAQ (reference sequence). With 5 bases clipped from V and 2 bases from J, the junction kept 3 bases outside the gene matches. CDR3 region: CASSLSGRPYEQYF. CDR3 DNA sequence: TGTGCCAGCAGCCTTAGCGGGAGGCCCTACGAGCAGTACTTC.

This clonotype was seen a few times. CDR3 DNA: TGCGCCAGCAGCGCCTCAGGGGGCCTTGGTGGCTACACCTTC. Translated: CASSASGGLGGYTF. The chain uses TRBV5-1 and TRBJ1-2; 8 nucleotides agree with TRBD1. Germline CDR1 is SGHRS and CDR2 is YFSETQ. J lost 7 bases, V lost 4 bases, and 9 bases had no gene match. This CDR3 contains 14 residues.

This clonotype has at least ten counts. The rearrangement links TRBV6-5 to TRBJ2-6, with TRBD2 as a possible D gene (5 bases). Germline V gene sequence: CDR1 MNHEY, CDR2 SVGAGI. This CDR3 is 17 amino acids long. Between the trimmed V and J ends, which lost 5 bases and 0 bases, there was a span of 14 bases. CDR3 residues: CASSEDGRDSGANVLTF. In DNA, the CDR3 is TGTGCCAGCAGTGAAGACGGACGGGACTCTGGGGCCAACGTCCTGACTTTC.

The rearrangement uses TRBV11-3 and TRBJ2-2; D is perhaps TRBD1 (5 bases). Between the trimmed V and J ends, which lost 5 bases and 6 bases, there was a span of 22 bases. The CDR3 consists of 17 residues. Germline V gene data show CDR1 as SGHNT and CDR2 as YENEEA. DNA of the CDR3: TGTGCCAGCAGCCCGACTCAGGGATTGGGAATCGCCGGGGAGCTGTTTTTT. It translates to CASSPTQGLGIAGELFF.

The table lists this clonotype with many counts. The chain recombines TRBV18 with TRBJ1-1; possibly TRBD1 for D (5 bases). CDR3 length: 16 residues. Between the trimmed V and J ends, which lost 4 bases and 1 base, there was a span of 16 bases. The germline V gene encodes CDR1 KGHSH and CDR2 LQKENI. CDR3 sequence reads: CASSHRDLISNTEAFF. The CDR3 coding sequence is TGTGCCAGCTCACACCGGGACTTAATTTCGAACACTGAAGCTTTCTTT.

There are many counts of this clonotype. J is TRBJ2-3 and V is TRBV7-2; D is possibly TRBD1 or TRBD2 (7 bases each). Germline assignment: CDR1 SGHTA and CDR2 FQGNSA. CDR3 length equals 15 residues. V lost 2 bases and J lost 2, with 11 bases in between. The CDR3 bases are TGTGCCAGCAGCTTACAGGGGGGGACCACAGATACGCAGTATTTT. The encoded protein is CASSLQGGTTDTQYF.

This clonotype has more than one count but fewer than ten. Written as DNA, the CDR3 is TGTGCCAGCAGTTACTCGACCAGGGGCGACTTGAACACTGAAGCTTTCTTT. This gives the protein CASSYSTRGDLNTEAFF. V is TRBV6-5 and J is TRBJ1-1, with D maybe TRBD1 (6 bases). Trimming removed 0 bases from V and 0 bases from J, with 14 bases in between. The CDR3 covers 17 residues. Germline values: CDR1 MNHEY, CDR2 SVGAGI.

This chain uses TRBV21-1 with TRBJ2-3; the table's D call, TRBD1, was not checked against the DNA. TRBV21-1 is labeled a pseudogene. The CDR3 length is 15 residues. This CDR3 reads CASSWTVTSTDTQYF. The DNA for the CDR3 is TGTGCCAGCAGCTGGACAGTAACTAGCACAGATACGCAGTATTTT.

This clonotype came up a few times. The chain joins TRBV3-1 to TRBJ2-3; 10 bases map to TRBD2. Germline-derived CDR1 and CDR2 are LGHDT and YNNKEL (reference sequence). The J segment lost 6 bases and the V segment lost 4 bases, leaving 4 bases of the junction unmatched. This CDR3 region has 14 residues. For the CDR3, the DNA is TGTGCCAGCAGCCCAATGGGACTAGCGGATACGCAGTATTTT. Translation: CASSPMGLADTQYF.

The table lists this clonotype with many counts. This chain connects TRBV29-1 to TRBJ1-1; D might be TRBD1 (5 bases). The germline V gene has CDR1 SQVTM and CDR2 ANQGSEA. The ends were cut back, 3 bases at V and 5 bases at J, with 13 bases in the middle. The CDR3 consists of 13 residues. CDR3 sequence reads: CSVDRGRRTEAFF. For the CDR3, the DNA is TGCAGCGTTGACCGGGGGAGGAGGACTGAAGCTTTCTTT.

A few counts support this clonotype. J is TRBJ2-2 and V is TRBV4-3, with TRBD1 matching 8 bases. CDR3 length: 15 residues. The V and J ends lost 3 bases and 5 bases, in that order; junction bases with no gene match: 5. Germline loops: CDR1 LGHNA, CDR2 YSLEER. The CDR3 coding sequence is TGCGCCAGCAGCCAGATGACAGGGGAGACCGGGGAGCTGTTTTTT. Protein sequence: CASSQMTGETGELFF.